This TCR beta chain appears in the sequencing data of a study of T cell responses to AZD1222 COVID-19 vaccine. Study-level information: Pooling of second doses given at about 4 or about 12 weeks was done. General study findings and limits: Clonal diversity was possibly underestimated; the donors were predominantly white British and more often female. A reported finding is that nearly half of spike-specific TCRs target unmutated variant regions.

Method: immunoSEQ multiplex PCR; TCRdb's copy keeps in-frame clones and lacks some. The repertoire includes 160,000 or so clones, less than 95% of them detected once, and approximately 4.8% sits in the top ten. Comment on this clone: Its cognate antigen is unknown.

V was cut by 6 bases and J by 7 bases, with 7 bases left in between. This CDR3 region has 11 residues. CDR1 is MDHEN and CDR2 is SYDVKM in the germline V gene. This clonotype originated in an adult in good health. This chain joins TRBV28 and TRBJ2-1, with D hard to call. The material was peripheral blood, obtained on day 0 of AZD1222 vaccination. The CDR3 spells CASSPRNEQFF. DNA for the CDR3: TGTGCCAGCAGCCCGAGGAATGAGCAGTTCTTC.